The source of this T cell receptor (beta chain) is a study of blood T cell repertoires in COVID-19. About the study: Researchers got acute and convalescent COVID-19 samples from the United States, Italy and Spain. In each case, the material was cDNA or gDNA derived from T cells, B-cell-depleted T cells, or PBMCs.

Method: immunoSEQ multiplex PCR; TCRdb's copy keeps in-frame clones and lacks some. The sample gives 30,000 to 35,000 clones, roughly nine tenths of which show up once; around 0.53% is in the top ten. In germline, CDR1 is MDHEN, CDR2 SYDVKM. This CDR3 comprises 15 residues. Trimming took 5 bases from V and 4 from J; bases not matched to a gene: 8. The source is a woman aged 40 to 55 with active or convalescent COVID-19. The sequenced material came from peripheral blood. The V call is TRBV28, the J call TRBJ1-2; 9 bases map to TRBD1. CDR3 sequence: CASSPQQGAGYGYTF. The DNA for the CDR3 is TGTGCCAGCAGTCCCCAACAGGGGGCTGGCTATGGCTACACCTTC.